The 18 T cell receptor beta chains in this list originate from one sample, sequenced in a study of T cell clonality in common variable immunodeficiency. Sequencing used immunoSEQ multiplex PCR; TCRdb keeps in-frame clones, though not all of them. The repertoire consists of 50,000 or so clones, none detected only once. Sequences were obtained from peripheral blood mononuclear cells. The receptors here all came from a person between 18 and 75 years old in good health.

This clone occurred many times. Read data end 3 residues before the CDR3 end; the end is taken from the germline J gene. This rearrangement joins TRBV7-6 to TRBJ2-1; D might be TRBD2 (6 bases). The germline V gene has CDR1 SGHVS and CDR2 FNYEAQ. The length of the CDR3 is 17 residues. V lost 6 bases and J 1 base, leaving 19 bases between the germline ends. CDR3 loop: CASSPPQLAGSYNEQFF. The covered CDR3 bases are TGTGCCAGCAGTCCGCCCCAACTAGCAGGGTCCTACAATGAG.

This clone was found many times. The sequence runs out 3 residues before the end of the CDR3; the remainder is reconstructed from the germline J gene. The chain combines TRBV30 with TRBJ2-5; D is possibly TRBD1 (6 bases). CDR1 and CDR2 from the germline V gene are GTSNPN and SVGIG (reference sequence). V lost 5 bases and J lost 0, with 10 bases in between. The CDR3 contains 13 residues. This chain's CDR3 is CAWGTLYQETQYF. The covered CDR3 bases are TGTGCCTGGGGGACACTCTACCAAGAGACC.

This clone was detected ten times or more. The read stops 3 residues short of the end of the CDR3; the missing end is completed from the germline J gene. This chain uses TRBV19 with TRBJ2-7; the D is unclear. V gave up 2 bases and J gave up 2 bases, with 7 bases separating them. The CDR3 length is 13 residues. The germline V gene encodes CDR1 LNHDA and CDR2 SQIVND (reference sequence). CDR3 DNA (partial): TGTGCCAGTAGTATAACCAGAGCCTACGAG. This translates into CASSITRAYE. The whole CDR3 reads CASSITRAYEQYF. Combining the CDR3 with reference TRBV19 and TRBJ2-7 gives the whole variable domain DGGITQSPKYLFRKEGQNVTLSCEQNLNHDAMYWYRQDPGQGLRLIYYSQIVNDFQKGDIAEGYSVSREKKESFPLTVTSAQKNPTAFYLCASSITRAYEQYFGPGTRLTVT.

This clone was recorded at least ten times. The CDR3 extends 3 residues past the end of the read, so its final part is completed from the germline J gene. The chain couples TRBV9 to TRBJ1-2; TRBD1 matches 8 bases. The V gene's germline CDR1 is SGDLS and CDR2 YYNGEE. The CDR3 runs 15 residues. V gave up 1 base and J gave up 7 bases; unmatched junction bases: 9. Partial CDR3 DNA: TGTGCCAGCAGCGTATACGCCGGACAGGGAGGTGGC. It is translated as CASSVYAGQGGG. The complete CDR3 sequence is CASSVYAGQGGGYTF.

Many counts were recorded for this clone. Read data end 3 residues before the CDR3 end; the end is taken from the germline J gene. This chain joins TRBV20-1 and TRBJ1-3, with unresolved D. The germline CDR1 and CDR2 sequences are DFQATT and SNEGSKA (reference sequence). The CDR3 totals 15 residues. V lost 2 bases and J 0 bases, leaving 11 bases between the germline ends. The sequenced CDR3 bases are TGCAGTGCTAGAAGTGGGCCCCTCTCTGGAAACACC. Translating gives CSARSGPLSGNT. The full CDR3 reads CSARSGPLSGNTIYF.

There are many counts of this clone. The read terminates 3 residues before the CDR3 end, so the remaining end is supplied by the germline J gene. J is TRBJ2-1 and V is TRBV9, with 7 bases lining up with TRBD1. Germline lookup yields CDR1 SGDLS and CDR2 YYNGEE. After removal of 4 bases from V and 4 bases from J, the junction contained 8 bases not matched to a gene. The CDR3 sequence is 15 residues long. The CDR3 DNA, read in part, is TGTGCCAGCAGCCCGGCCGGGACAGCATACAATGAG. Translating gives CASSPAGTAYNE. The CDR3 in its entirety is CASSPAGTAYNEQFF. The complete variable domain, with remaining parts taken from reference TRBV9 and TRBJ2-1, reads DSGVTQTPKHLITATGQRVTLRCSPRSGDLSVYWYQQSLDQGLQFLIQYYNGEERAKGNILERFSAQQFPDLHSELNLSSLELGDSALYFCASSPAGTAYNEQFFGPGTRLTVL.

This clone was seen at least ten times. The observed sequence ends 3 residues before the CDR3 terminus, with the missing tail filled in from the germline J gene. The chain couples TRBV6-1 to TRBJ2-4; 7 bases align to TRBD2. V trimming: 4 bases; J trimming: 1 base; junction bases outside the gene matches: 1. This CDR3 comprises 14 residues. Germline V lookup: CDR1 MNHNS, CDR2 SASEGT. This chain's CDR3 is CASSATSAKNIQYF. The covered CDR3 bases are TGTGCCAGCAGTGCGACTAGCGCCAAAAACATT.

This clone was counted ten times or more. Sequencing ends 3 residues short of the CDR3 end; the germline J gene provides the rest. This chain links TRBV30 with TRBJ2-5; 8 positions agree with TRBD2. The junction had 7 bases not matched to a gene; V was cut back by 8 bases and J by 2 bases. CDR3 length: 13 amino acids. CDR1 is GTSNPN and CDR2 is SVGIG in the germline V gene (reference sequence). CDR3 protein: CAGSGGVQETQYF. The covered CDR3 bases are TGTGCCGGGTCGGGGGGGGTACAAGAGACC.

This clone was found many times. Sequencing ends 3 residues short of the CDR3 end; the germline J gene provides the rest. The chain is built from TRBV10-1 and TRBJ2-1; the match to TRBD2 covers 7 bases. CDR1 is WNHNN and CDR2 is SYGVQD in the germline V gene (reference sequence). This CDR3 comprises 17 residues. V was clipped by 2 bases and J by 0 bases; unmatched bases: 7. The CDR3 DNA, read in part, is TGCGCCAGCAGTGAGAGCCGGCGGGGGAGCTCCTACAATGAG. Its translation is CASSESRRGSSYNE. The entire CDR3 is CASSESRRGSSYNEQFF.

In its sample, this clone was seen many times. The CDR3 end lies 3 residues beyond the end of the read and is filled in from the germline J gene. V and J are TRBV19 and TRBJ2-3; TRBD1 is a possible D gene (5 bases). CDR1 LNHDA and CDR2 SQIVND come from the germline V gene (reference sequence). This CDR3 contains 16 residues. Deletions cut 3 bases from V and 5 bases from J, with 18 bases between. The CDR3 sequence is CASSMAGPNLGDTQYF. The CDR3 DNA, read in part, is TGTGCCAGTAGTATGGCAGGGCCGAACCTCGGAGATACG.

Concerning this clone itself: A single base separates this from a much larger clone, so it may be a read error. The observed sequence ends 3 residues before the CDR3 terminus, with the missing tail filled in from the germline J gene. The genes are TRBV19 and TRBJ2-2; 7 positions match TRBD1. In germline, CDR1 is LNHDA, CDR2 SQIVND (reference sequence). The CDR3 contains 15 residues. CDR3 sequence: CASSNDRVWANVLFF. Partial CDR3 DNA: TGTGCCAGTAGTAATGACAGGGTCTGGGCCAACGTG.

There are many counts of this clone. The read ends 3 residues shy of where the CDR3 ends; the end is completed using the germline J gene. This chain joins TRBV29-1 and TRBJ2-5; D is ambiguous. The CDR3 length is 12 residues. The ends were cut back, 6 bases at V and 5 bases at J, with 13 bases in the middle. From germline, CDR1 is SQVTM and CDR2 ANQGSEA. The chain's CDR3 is CSVALKKETQYF. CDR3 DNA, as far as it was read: TGCAGCGTAGCACTAAAGAAGGAGACC. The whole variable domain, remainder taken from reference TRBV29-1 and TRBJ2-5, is SAVISQKPSRDICQRGTSLTIQCQVDSQVTMMFWYRQQPGQSLTLIATANQGSEATYESGFVIDKFPISRPNLTFSTLTVSNMSPEDSSIYLCSVALKKETQYFGPGTRLLVL.

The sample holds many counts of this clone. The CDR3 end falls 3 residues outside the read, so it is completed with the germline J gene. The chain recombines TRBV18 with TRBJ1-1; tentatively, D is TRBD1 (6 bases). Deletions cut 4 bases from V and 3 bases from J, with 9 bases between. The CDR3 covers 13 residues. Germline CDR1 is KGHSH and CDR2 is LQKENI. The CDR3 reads CASSRQGYTEAFF. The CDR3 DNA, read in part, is TGTGCCAGCTCACGCCAGGGGTACACTGAA.

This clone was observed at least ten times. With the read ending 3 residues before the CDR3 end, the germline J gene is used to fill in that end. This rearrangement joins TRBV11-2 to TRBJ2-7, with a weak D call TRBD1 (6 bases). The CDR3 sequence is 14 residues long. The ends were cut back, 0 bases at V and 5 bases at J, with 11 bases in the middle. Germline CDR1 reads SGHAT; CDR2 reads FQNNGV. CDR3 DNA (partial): TGTGCCAGCAGCTTAGATTCAGGGGTCGACGAG. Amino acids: CASSLDSGVDE. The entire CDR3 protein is CASSLDSGVDEQYF.

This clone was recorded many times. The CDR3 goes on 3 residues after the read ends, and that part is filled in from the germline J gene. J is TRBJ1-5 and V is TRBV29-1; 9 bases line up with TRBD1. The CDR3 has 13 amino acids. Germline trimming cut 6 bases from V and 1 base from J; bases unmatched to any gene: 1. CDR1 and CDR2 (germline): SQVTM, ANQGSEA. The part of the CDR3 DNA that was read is TGCAGCGTCGGACAGGGGAGCAATCAGCCC. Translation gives CSVGQGSNQP. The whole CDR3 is CSVGQGSNQPQHF.

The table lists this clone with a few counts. The CDR3 spells CASSSLAGGGDTQYF. CDR3 bases read: TGTGCCAGCAGCTCACTAGCGGGGGGTGGGGATACG. The J gene is TRBJ2-3, the V gene TRBV11-2, with TRBD2 identical over 12 bases. The read finishes 3 residues shy of the CDR3 end, and the germline J gene is used to complete it. In germline, CDR1 is SGHAT, CDR2 FQNNGV. The CDR3 length is 15 residues. V gave up 4 bases and J gave up 6 bases; unmatched junction bases: 5. Looking up the rest from reference TRBV11-2 and TRBJ2-3 gives the full variable domain: EAGVAQSPRYKIIEKRQSVAFWCNPISGHATLYWYQQILGQGPKLLIQFQNNGVVDDSQLPKDRFSAERLKGVDSTLKIQPAKLEDSAVYLCASSSLAGGGDTQYFGPGTRLTVL.

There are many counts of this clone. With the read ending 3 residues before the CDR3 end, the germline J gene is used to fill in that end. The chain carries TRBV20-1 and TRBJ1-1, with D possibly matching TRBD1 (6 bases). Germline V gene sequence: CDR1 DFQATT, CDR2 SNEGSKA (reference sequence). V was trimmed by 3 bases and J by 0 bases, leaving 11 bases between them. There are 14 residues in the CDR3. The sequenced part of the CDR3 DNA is TGCAGTGCTAGCTGGGCAGGGGTGAACACTGAA. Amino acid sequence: CSASWAGVNTE. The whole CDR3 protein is CSASWAGVNTEAFF.

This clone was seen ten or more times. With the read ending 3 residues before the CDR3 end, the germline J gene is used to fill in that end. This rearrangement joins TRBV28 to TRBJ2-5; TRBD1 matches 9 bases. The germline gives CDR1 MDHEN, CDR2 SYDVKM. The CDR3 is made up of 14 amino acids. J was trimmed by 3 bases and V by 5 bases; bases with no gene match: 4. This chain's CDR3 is CASSRTGVKETQYF. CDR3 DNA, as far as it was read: TGTGCCAGCAGTAGGACAGGGGTAAAAGAGACC.